Each of the 26 T cell receptor beta chains below was sequenced from the same sample in a study of T-cell memory formation after mild COVID-19. TCRdb analysed the 5' RACE reads with MiXCR anew, one entry per CDR3 protein. The profile shows 500,000 to 600,000 distinct CDR3 sequences, roughly 18% of them singletons. The material sequenced was PBMCs or a T cell subset sorted from them (not recorded which). The source is an adult woman who had mild COVID-19 (a few samples of this study predate the infection). Cell type and time point are not known.

This chain joins TRBV6-5 and TRBJ1-2, with TRBD1 matching over 8 bases. The CDR3 totals 12 residues. V was pared by 8 bases and J by 8 bases, with 7 bases of the junction left unmatched. Germline lookup yields CDR1 MNHEY and CDR2 SVGAGI. CDR3 nucleotides: TGTGCCAGCTGGCAGGGGGCGGGCGGCTACACCTTC. This translates into CASWQGAGGYTF.

This clonotype has only a few counts. The chain uses TRBV29-1 and TRBJ1-2; D is ambiguous. The CDR3 length is 12 residues. The germline V gene encodes CDR1 SQVTM and CDR2 ANQGSEA. As DNA, the CDR3 is TGCAGTATTCCGGACGGAGGATATGGCTACACCTTC. Protein sequence: CSIPDGGYGYTF.

In DNA, the CDR3 is TGCGCCAGCAGCTTGGGGACAGCTCCTGGGGCCAACGTCCTGACTTTC. Its translation is CASSLGTAPGANVLTF. The chain links TRBV5-1 to TRBJ2-6; TRBD1 might be the D (6 bases). The CDR3 extends over 16 amino acids. In germline, CDR1 is SGHRS, CDR2 YFSETQ. Between the trimmed V and J ends, which lost 0 bases and 2 bases, there was a span of 9 bases. The whole variable domain, remainder taken from reference TRBV5-1 and TRBJ2-6, is KAGVTQTPRYLIKTRGQQVTLSCSPISGHRSVSWYQQTPGQGLQFLFEYFSETQRNKGNFPGRFSGRQFSNSRSEMNVSTLELGDSALYLCASSLGTAPGANVLTFGAGSRLTVL.

There are a few counts of this clonotype. V and J are TRBV30 and TRBJ2-7; D not resolved. The CDR3 runs to 12 residues. Trimming took 8 bases from V and 0 from J, leaving 11 bases between them. Germline CDR1 and CDR2: GTSNPN and SVGIG (reference sequence). In DNA, the CDR3 is TGTGCCCGAGGCGCTAGCTCCTACGAGCAGTACTTC. Encoded protein: CARGASSYEQYF.

This clonotype came up many times. The chain joins TRBV20-1 to TRBJ2-3; 9 bases line up with TRBD2. Trimming took 0 bases from V and 4 from J; bases not matched to a gene: 8. Germline lookup yields CDR1 DFQATT and CDR2 SNEGSKA (reference sequence). This CDR3 has 16 residues. CDR3 nucleotides: TGCAGTGCTAGAGATCTGGCGGGGGGGGCCTCAGATACGCAGTATTTT. Its translation is CSARDLAGGASDTQYF.

Only a few counts were recorded for this clonotype. The CDR3 DNA sequence: TGTGCCAGCAGCTTTCCGAGGGACATTCAGTACTTC. Translated: CASSFPRDIQYF. V and J are TRBV5-4 and TRBJ2-4; possible D gene TRBD2, 5 bases. Germline CDR1 reads SGHNT; CDR2 reads YYREEE (reference sequence). This CDR3 is built from 12 residues. Trimming took off 2 bases at V and 8 bases at J, with 8 bases between the two ends.

This clonotype came up a few times. The chain employs TRBV7-9 and TRBJ2-5; no firm D call. The CDR3 is 16 residues long. V was cut by 1 base and J by 3 bases, with 15 bases left in between. Germline V gene data show CDR1 as SEHNR and CDR2 as FQNEAQ (reference sequence). The CDR3 DNA reads as TGTGCCAGCAGCTTAGTGTCCCTGGACGGTAAAGAGACCCAGTACTTC. This translates into CASSLVSLDGKETQYF.

The V gene is TRBV10-2, the J gene TRBJ1-6; 10 bases fit TRBD1. The V segment lost 3 bases and the J segment 7 bases; nucleotides outside the gene matches: 6. This CDR3 spans 16 amino acids. Germline lookup yields CDR1 WSHSY and CDR2 SAAADI. CDR3 sequence (DNA): TGCGCCAGCAGTGACGGGACAGGGGTTGTAAATTCACCCCTCCACTTT. Protein product: CASSDGTGVVNSPLHF.

The chain couples TRBV5-1 to TRBJ1-6, with D perhaps TRBD1 (6 bases). The CDR3 is made up of 14 amino acids. Looked up from germline, CDR1 is SGHRS and CDR2 is YFSETQ. V gave up 4 bases and J gave up 7 bases, with 12 bases separating them. The DNA for the CDR3 is TGCGCCAGCAGCGCCCGGGACAAGAATTCACCCCTCCACTTT. Its protein product is CASSARDKNSPLHF.

Only a few counts were recorded for this clonotype. This chain connects TRBV7-2 to TRBJ2-1, with a tentative D call TRBD1 (6 bases). CDR1 is SGHTA, CDR2 FQGNSA, per germline. CDR3 length equals 11 residues. Between the trimmed V and J ends, which lost 1 base and 15 bases, there was a span of 10 bases. The CDR3 here is CASSLVGRGFF. The CDR3 region has the DNA TGTGCCAGCAGCTTAGTCGGCAGGGGGTTCTTC.

CDR3 nucleotides: TGTGCCAGCAGCCAAGGAGCGGGGGATTACAATGAGCAGTTCTTC. It is translated as CASSQGAGDYNEQFF. The gene calls are TRBV4-2 and TRBJ2-1, with 8 bases lining up with TRBD2. V dropped 1 base and J dropped 4; count of bases not matched to a gene: 3. This CDR3 spans 15 amino acids. Germline V lookup: CDR1 LGHNA, CDR2 YNFKEQ.

The CDR3 here is CASSTGGKSSGSADTQYF. CDR3 bases: TGCGCCAGCAGCACTGGTGGAAAAAGTAGCGGGTCCGCAGATACGCAGTATTTT. The V and J genes are TRBV5-1 and TRBJ2-3, with 7 bases that match TRBD2. Germline V gene sequence: CDR1 SGHRS, CDR2 YFSETQ. Trimming removed 4 bases from V and 4 bases from J; junction bases left unmatched: 18. The CDR3 sequence is 18 residues long.

This clonotype was seen ten or more times. In DNA form, the CDR3 reads TGTGCCAGCAGCCGGACAGGGGGCACTGAAGCTTTCTTT. It specifies CASSRTGGTEAFF. The genes are TRBV6-5 and TRBJ1-1, with 10 bases matching TRBD1. Germline V lookup: CDR1 MNHEY, CDR2 SVGAGI. J lost 4 bases, V lost 6 bases, and 2 bases had no gene match. The CDR3 is made up of 13 amino acids.

V gene TRBV12-3 or TRBV12-4 combines with J gene TRBJ1-1; D uncertain. V lost 5 bases and J lost 11, with 21 bases in between. The CDR3 has 14 amino acids. The CDR3 nucleotides read TGTGCCAGCAGTCCCCACCTGGGCGGAAGGTTTGCTTTCTTT. Protein sequence: CASSPHLGGRFAFF.

Only a few counts were recorded for this clonotype. The chain combines TRBV7-9 with TRBJ2-7; D is possibly TRBD2 (5 bases). Germline V gene sequence: CDR1 SEHNR, CDR2 FQNEAQ (reference sequence). Trimming stripped 5 bases from V and 6 bases from J, with 17 bases between. CDR3 length: 14 amino acids. The CDR3 coding sequence is TGTGCCAGCAGCCCCGACATCCTCCGGGGCGAGCAGTACTTC. Encoded protein: CASSPDILRGEQYF.

The chain is built from TRBV7-7 and TRBJ2-5; either TRBD1 or TRBD2 may fit D (5 bases each). CDR1 and CDR2 from the germline V gene are SSHAT and FNYEAQ (reference sequence). V lost 1 base to trimming and J lost 3 bases, with 12 bases between them. The CDR3 is 15 residues long. CDR3 nucleotides: TGTGCCAGCAGCTTAGTCGGGGTCAGGGAAGAGACCCAGTACTTC. Translation gives CASSLVGVREETQYF.

This clonotype showed up just a few times. V and J are TRBV20-1 and TRBJ1-1; TRBD1 matches 8 bases. This CDR3 spans 14 amino acids. CDR1 is DFQATT and CDR2 is SNEGSKA in the germline V gene (reference sequence). V trimming: 1 base; J trimming: 3 bases; junction bases outside the gene matches: 4. CDR3 nucleotide sequence: TGCAGTGCTAGAGCGGGGGACAGGTACACTGAAGCTTTCTTT. Protein sequence: CSARAGDRYTEAFF.

V gene TRBV5-1 combines with J gene TRBJ1-6, with a tentative D call TRBD1 (5 bases). Germline V gives CDR1 SGHRS, CDR2 YFSETQ. The CDR3 has 15 residues. V lost 5 bases and J lost 4, with 13 bases in between. The CDR3 DNA reads TGCGCCAGCAGATTCCGCAGGGAATATAATTCACCCCTCCACTTT. Translated: CASRFRREYNSPLHF. The entire variable domain, with the rest obtained from reference TRBV5-1 and TRBJ1-6, is as follows: KAGVTQTPRYLIKTRGQQVTLSCSPISGHRSVSWYQQTPGQGLQFLFEYFSETQRNKGNFPGRFSGRQFSNSRSEMNVSTLELGDSALYLCASRFRREYNSPLHFGNGTRLTVT.

This clonotype was recorded a few times. The J gene is TRBJ1-1, the V gene TRBV5-1; TRBD1 matches at 10 bases. With 5 bases clipped from V and 7 bases from J, the junction kept 5 bases outside the gene matches. Germline values: CDR1 SGHRS, CDR2 YFSETQ. The CDR3 is 13 residues long. This CDR3 is CASRGTGDFEAFF. CDR3 bases: TGCGCCAGCAGGGGGACAGGGGACTTTGAAGCTTTCTTT.

This clonotype was picked up a small number of times. The CDR3, as DNA: TGCAGTGCGATCCTAGGCTATCAGACCTACGAGCAGTACTTC. This gives the protein CSAILGYQTYEQYF. The V gene is TRBV20-1, the J gene TRBJ2-7, with D unresolved. V dropped 6 bases and J dropped 2 bases, with 17 bases sitting between them. Germline V CDR1 and CDR2: DFQATT, SNEGSKA (reference sequence). This CDR3 is built from 14 residues.

This clonotype was counted ten times or more. The chain joins TRBV7-2 to TRBJ1-2; the D gene is possibly TRBD1 (5 bases). Germline V gene sequence: CDR1 SGHTA, CDR2 FQGNSA. Trimming removed 3 bases at V and 4 bases at J, with 15 bases between. CDR3 length equals 15 residues. CDR3 amino acids: CASSFAGRWVYGYTF. In DNA form, the CDR3 reads TGTGCCAGCAGCTTTGCAGGGCGGTGGGTCTATGGCTACACCTTC.

This clonotype was seen a few times. V is TRBV27 and J is TRBJ1-1; D ambiguous. Germline V gene lookup returns CDR1 MNHEY and CDR2 SMNVEV (reference sequence). This CDR3 is built from 13 residues. Trimming left V 6 bases short and J 1 base short, with 9 bases between. The CDR3 sequence: CASSWAGNTEAFF. The CDR3 nucleotides read TGTGCCAGCAGCTGGGCAGGGAACACTGAAGCTTTCTTT.

V usage is TRBV5-1 and J usage is TRBJ2-3, with D perhaps TRBD2 (6 bases). Germline CDR1 is SGHRS and CDR2 is YFSETQ. Trimming removed 6 bases from V and 0 bases from J, with 17 bases in between. This CDR3 has 16 amino acids. The CDR3 loop reads CASTGVAGTSTDTQYF. CDR3 nucleotides: TGCGCCAGCACGGGGGTAGCTGGGACTAGCACAGATACGCAGTATTTT.

This chain uses TRBV6-5 with TRBJ2-3; 8 bases line up with TRBD1. The CDR3 sequence is 17 residues long. J lost 0 bases, V lost 0 bases, and 5 bases had no gene match. CDR1 is MNHEY, CDR2 SVGAGI, per germline. The CDR3 is CASSYSSWTGSTDTQYF. In DNA form, the CDR3 reads TGTGCCAGCAGTTACTCGAGTTGGACAGGGAGCACAGATACGCAGTATTTT.

The gene calls are TRBV7-2 and TRBJ2-2, with TRBD2 matching 15 bases. CDR1 SGHTA and CDR2 FQGNSA come from the germline V gene. The V and J ends lost 6 bases and 5 bases, in that order; junction bases with no gene match: 13. The CDR3 extends over 19 amino acids. CDR3 sequence (DNA): TGTGCCAGCAGGCTCGGGGGACTAGCGGGAGGAATCAGGACCGGGGAGCTGTTTTTT. Its translation is CASRLGGLAGGIRTGELFF.

There are a few counts of this clonotype. V gene TRBV12-3 or TRBV12-4 combines with J gene TRBJ2-7; TRBD1 aligns across 9 bases. Unmatched junction bases numbered 5, after V lost 0 bases and J lost 2 bases. The CDR3 spans 16 residues. Here the CDR3 reads CASSLATGTGPYEQYF. In DNA, the CDR3 is TGTGCCAGCAGTTTAGCTACCGGGACAGGGCCCTACGAGCAGTACTTC.